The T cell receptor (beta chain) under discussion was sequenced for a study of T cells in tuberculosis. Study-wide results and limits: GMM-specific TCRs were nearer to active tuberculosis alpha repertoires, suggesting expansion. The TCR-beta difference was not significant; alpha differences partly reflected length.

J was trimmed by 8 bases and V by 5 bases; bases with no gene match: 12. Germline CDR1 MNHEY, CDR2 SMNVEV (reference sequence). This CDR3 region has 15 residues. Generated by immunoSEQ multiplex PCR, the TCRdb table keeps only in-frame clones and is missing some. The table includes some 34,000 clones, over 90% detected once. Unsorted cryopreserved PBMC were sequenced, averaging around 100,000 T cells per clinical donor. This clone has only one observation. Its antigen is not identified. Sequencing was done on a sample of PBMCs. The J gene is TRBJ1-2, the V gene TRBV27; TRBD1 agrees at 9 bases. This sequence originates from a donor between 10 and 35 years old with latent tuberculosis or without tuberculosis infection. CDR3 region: CASSLRPGTGKGYTF. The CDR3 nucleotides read TGTGCCAGCAGTCTCCGCCCCGGGACAGGGAAAGGCTACACCTTC.